Below are 9 T cell receptor beta chains sequenced from a single sample in a study of T cell repertoires in cytomegalovirus infection. The antigens for these receptors are not known. TCRdb re-analysed the reads in MiXCR, keeping a single row per CDR3 protein. The sample includes around 900,000 distinct CDR3 sequences, about 33% of them seen just once. The source material was cultured CD8+ T cells from PBMCs, sampled from culture after CMV antigen stimulation. All receptors derive from a human donor in good health (CMV status not recorded). Some clones in this sample may be carry-over from other donors' samples.

This clonotype was seen at least ten times. This chain uses TRBV7-9 with TRBJ1-2; unclear D gene. Trimming took 0 bases from V and 0 from J, leaving 8 bases between them. CDR3 size: 15 residues. Germline assignment: CDR1 SEHNR and CDR2 FQNEAQ (reference sequence). CDR3 region: CASSLAKRSNYGYTF. The CDR3 region has the DNA TGTGCCAGCAGCTTAGCCAAGCGATCTAACTATGGCTACACCTTC. Using reference TRBV7-9 and TRBJ1-2 for the parts outside the CDR3, the full variable domain is DTGVSQNPRHKITKRGQNVTFRCDPISEHNRLYWYRQTLGQGPEFLTYFQNEAQLEKSRLLSDRFSAERPKGSFSTLEIQRTEQGDSAMYLCASSLAKRSNYGYTFGSGTRLTVV.

The rearrangement uses TRBV7-6 and TRBJ1-2; D gene uncertain. V lost 0 bases and J 7 bases, leaving 9 bases between the germline ends. The CDR3 has 13 residues. Germline CDR1 SGHVS, CDR2 FNYEAQ. Here the CDR3 DNA reads TGTGCCAGCAGCTTAGCTTCCCTCTCTGGCTACACCTTC. Residues: CASSLASLSGYTF.

This clonotype showed up just once. This may come from a read error, since a much larger clone is one base off. The J gene is TRBJ2-7, the V gene TRBV7-2, with D maybe TRBD1 (6 bases). This CDR3 has 14 residues. Germline CDR1 is SGHTA and CDR2 is FQGNSA. The CDR3 spells CVSSPNRVPDEQYF. Here the CDR3 DNA reads TGTGTCAGCAGCCCCAACAGGGTCCCGGACGAGCAGTACTTC.

The V gene is TRBV12-3 or TRBV12-4, the J gene TRBJ2-1; maybe TRBD1 (6 bases). CDR3 length: 14 residues. V was clipped by 0 bases and J by 7 bases, with 10 bases between them. This chain's CDR3 is CASSLAIQGNEQFF. In nucleotides, the CDR3 is TGTGCCAGCAGTTTAGCGATACAGGGAAATGAGCAGTTCTTC.

The chain has TRBV19 and TRBJ2-2, with 9 bases aligning to TRBD1. The CDR3 loop spans 15 amino acids. With V trimmed by 7 bases and J by 6 bases, 9 bases remained unmatched. Germline CDR1 is LNHDA and CDR2 is SQIVND (reference sequence). CDR3: CASIAGTGFPGELFF. The CDR3 nucleotides are TGTGCCAGTATTGCCGGGACAGGGTTCCCCGGGGAGCTGTTTTTT. The full variable domain, with the rest looked up from reference TRBV19 and TRBJ2-2, is DGGITQSPKYLFRKEGQNVTLSCEQNLNHDAMYWYRQDPGQGLRLIYYSQIVNDFQKGDIAEGYSVSREKKESFPLTVTSAQKNPTAFYLCASIAGTGFPGELFFGEGSRLTVL.

The table lists this clonotype with a few counts. V and J are TRBV6-6 and TRBJ2-7, with D perhaps matching TRBD1 (5 bases). V lost 2 bases and J lost 3, with 11 bases in between. Germline CDR1 reads MNHNY; CDR2 reads SVGAGI (reference sequence). The CDR3 loop spans 14 amino acids. CDR3 region: CASSYLDRDYEQYV. Written as DNA, the CDR3 is TGTGCCAGCAGTTACCTCGACAGAGACTACGAGCAGTACGTC.

The chain is built from TRBV27 and TRBJ1-6; 7 nucleotides align to TRBD1. Germline loops: CDR1 MNHEY, CDR2 SMNVEV (reference sequence). The CDR3 contains 15 residues. Unmatched junction bases numbered 8, after V lost 5 bases and J lost 7 bases. The CDR3 protein is CASSPDRAANSPLHF. For the CDR3, the DNA is TGTGCCAGCAGTCCAGACAGGGCGGCGAATTCACCCCTCCACTTT.

This chain links TRBV12-3 or TRBV12-4 with TRBJ2-2, with a possible D match to TRBD2 (6 bases). CDR3 size: 13 residues. The V gene lost 9 bases and the J gene lost 4 bases, with 12 bases spanning the gap. The CDR3 here is CASTQEGTGELFF. Here the CDR3 DNA reads TGTGCCAGTACCCAGGAGGGCACCGGGGAGCTGTTTTTT.

V is TRBV9 and J is TRBJ2-5; D unresolved. The CDR3 extends over 15 amino acids. Trimming pared 0 bases from V and 7 bases from J, leaving 16 bases between. CDR1 and CDR2 (germline): SGDLS, YYNGEE. This CDR3 is CASSVEGGPTRTQYF. As DNA, the CDR3 is TGTGCCAGCAGCGTAGAGGGCGGCCCCACGCGGACCCAGTACTTC.